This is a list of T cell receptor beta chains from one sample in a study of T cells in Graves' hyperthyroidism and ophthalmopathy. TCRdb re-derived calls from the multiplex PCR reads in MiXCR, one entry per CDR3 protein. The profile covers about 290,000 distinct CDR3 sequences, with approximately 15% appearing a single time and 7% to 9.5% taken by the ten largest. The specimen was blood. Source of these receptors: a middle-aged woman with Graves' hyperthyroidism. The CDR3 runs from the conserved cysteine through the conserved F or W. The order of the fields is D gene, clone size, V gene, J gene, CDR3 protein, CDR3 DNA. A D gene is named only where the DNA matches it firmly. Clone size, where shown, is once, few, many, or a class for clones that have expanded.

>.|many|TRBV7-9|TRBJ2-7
CASSMSGGRAYEQYF
TGTGCCAGCAGCATGTCAGGAGGTCGCGCCTACGAGCAGTACTTC
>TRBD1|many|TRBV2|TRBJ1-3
CASSRDRGDSGNTIYF
TGTGCCAGCAGTCGGGACAGGGGGGACTCTGGAAACACCATATATTTT
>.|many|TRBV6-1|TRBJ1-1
CASSEQGYSNTEAFF
TGTGCCAGCAGTGAACAGGGTTACTCTAACACTGAAGCTTTCTTT
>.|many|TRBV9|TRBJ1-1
CASSPMGEAFF
TGTGCCAGCAGCCCCATGGGTGAAGCTTTCTTT
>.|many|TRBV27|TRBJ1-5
CASRSDSSYQPQHF
TGTGCCAGCAGATCAGACAGTTCCTATCAGCCCCAGCATTTT
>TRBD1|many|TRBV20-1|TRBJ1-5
CSAVSGTGGFSNQPQHF
TGCAGTGCGGTTTCCGGGACAGGGGGTTTTAGCAATCAGCCCCAGCATTTT
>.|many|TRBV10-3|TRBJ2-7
CAIQGTGQGLNEQYF
TGTGCCATCCAAGGGACCGGCCAAGGGTTGAACGAGCAGTACTTC
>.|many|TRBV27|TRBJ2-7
CASSLFGGGGARADEQYF
TGTGCCAGCAGTTTATTCGGGGGTGGGGGAGCCAGGGCTGACGAGCAGTACTTC
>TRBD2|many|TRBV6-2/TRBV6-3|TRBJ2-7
CASSYRPSGRAHREQYF
TGTGCCAGCAGTTACCGGCCCAGCGGGAGGGCCCATCGCGAGCAGTACTTC
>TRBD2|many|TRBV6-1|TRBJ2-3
CASRGLAGETDTQYF
TGTGCCAGCAGAGGCCTAGCGGGAGAGACAGATACGCAGTATTTT
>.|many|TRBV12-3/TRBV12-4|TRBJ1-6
CASSLDTSHSPLHF
TGTGCCAGCAGTTTGGACACCTCTCATTCACCCCTCCACTTT
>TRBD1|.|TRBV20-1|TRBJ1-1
CSATGQGYTEAFF
TGCAGTGCTACAGGACAGGGGTACACTGAAGCTTTCTTT
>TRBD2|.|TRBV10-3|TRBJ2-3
CAISGGLADTQYF
TGTGCCATCAGTGGGGGACTAGCAGATACGCAGTATTTT
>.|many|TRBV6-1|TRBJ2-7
CASRRAYEQYF
TGTGCCAGCAGGAGAGCCTACGAGCAGTACTTC
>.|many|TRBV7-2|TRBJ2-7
CASSFFRTGKYEQYF
TGTGCCAGCAGCTTTTTTAGAACAGGGAAGTACGAGCAGTACTTC
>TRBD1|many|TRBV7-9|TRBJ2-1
CASSVSGTGFYNEQFF
TGTGCCAGCAGCGTCTCCGGGACAGGGTTCTACAATGAGCAGTTCTTC
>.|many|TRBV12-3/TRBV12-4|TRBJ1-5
CASRPRQDQPQHF
TGTGCCAGCAGGCCTAGACAAGATCAGCCCCAGCATTTT
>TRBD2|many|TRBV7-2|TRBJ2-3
CASSLGGTSGPSTDTQYF
TGTGCCAGCAGCTTAGGGGGGACTAGCGGCCCTAGCACAGATACGCAGTATTTT
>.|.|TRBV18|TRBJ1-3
CASSPGGGRIGNTIYF
TGTGCCAGCTCACCAGGTGGGGGGCGCATTGGAAACACCATATATTTT
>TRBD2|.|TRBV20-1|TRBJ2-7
CSARDLAGGPHEQYF
TGCAGTGCTAGAGATCTGGCGGGAGGGCCCCACGAGCAGTACTTC
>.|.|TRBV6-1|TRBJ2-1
CASTERVFIRKFF
TGTGCCAGCACCGAAAGAGTATTCATCCGAAAGTTCTTC
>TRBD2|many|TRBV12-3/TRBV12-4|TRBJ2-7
CASSLGIAGVDEQYF
TGTGCCAGCAGTTTAGGGATAGCGGGAGTGGACGAGCAGTACTTC
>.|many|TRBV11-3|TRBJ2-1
CASSQGRGPYNEQFF
TGTGCCAGCAGCCAAGGCAGGGGTCCCTACAATGAGCAGTTCTTC
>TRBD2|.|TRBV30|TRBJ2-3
CAWSVVRLAGVPDTQYF
TGTGCCTGGAGTGTAGTACGACTAGCGGGAGTACCAGATACGCAGTATTTT